Here is one T cell receptor (beta chain) with its context. The antigen it recognizes is unknown. Nothing much larger sits one base from this clone, and base qualities are not available. This sample was taken from a study of blood T cell repertoires in COVID-19 (dated by TCRdb to about 2020). As for the study more broadly: Samples covering the acute and convalescent phases of COVID-19 were provided by collaborators in the United States, Italy and Spain. The material from the prospective study consisted of cDNA or gDNA derived from T cells, B-cell-depleted T cells, or PBMCs. Subjects who had been exposed to COVID-19, were actively infected with it, or had recovered from it provided the deeply sampled blood TCRbeta repertoires that made up the dataset. The repertoires were released in a freely available public database intended as a resource for research on the immune response to SARS-CoV-2. Samples came from the ongoing ImmuneRACE study (first 160 participants) plus 1,254 subjects from 6 global collaborators. Nearly every sample came with metadata listing a de-identified subject ID, COVID-19 status, age in years and sex. Where available, HLA class I and class II types were obtained from metadata supplied by the sample provider rather than from assay-based typing.

TCRbeta CDR3 regions were amplified from genomic DNA by means of the immunoSEQ Assay, a bias-controlled multiplex PCR. Concerning the study's data processing: Nucleated cell counts per sample were estimated from amplification of reference gene primers within the assay. Sequence reads were collapsed and filtered to measure the absolute abundance of every unique TCRbeta CDR3 rearrangement. For each sample, productive Simpson clonality was calculated as the square root of Simpson's diversity index over productive rearrangements. Not all clones reach the TCRdb copy of this immuneACCESS table, which keeps in-frame sequences only. Checked studies attribute under half of the gap to unresolved V genes and leave the rest unexplained. D and trimming were read from the DNA, whereas the V and J calls and clone size are those reported in that table. This sample holds about 120,000 clones; under 75% were observed only once. Clones ranked in the top ten supply approximately 8% of the sample.

Results and caveats for the whole study, not just this receptor: The amount of clinical and demographic metadata varied by source and participant and was provided uncurated.

The collaborating institutions used their own protocols to collect whole blood in K2EDTA tubes. For TCRbeta analysis, collaborator samples were shipped as frozen whole blood, as isolated PBMCs, or as DNA extracted from either sample type. The cysteine opens and the phenylalanine closes a CDR3 of 14 amino acids. Here the CDR3 DNA is all that survives: 42 bases in frame from base 1. Sequences SGHTA (CDR1) and FQGTGA (CDR2) are obtained from the germline V gene. V gives up 6 bases and J gives up 1 base, and the segment between their germline ends measures 12 bases. The sample consisted of peripheral blood. The receptor chain draws on TRBV7-3 and TRBJ1-1, with a weak D call of TRBD1 (6 bases match). This TCR was recovered from a woman aged 60 to 75 with acute or convalescent COVID-19. The CDR3 in this case is CASSSQGTNTEAFF. The DNA sequence reads TGTGCCAGCAGTTCACAGGGAACGAACACTGAAGCTTTCTTT.